This entry lists 20 T cell receptor beta chains sequenced from one sample in a study of spatial heterogeneity in lung cancer. One entry per CDR3 protein results from TCRdb running MiXCR on the 5' RACE reads. Among 15,000 to 20,000 distinct CDR3 sequences listed, 6.2% were seen once. General study results and limits: One measure, the expanded intratumoral alpha and beta TCR count, tracked tumor mutation counts.

No cognate antigen is known for these TCRs. The time point here: sample taken at primary tumor resection. The sample here was lung tumor tissue, taken at surgery. The receptors stem from a male donor with early-stage non-small cell lung cancer.

The chain has TRBV6-5 and TRBJ2-7; the match to TRBD2 covers 7 bases. Germline V gives CDR1 MNHEY, CDR2 SVGAGI. Losses at the gene ends were 5 bases for V and 3 bases for J; bases not matched to a gene: 10. CDR3 length: 15 amino acids. CDR3 nucleotides: TGTGCCAGCAGTAGGGAGGGCATATTAGACTACGAGCAGTACTTC. This gives the protein CASSREGILDYEQYF.

This clonotype was detected ten times or more. This sequence joins TRBV20-1 and TRBJ2-2; 9 nucleotides agree with TRBD1. Germline V CDR1 and CDR2: DFQATT, SNEGSKA (reference sequence). CDR3 length equals 14 residues. Losses at the gene ends were 1 base for V and 4 bases for J; bases not matched to a gene: 1. The CDR3 spells CSARGDRVTGELFF. In nucleotides, the CDR3 is TGCAGTGCTAGAGGGGACAGGGTCACCGGGGAGCTGTTTTTT.

In this sample, this clonotype turned up many times. The chain is built from TRBV5-6 and TRBJ2-2; D unclear. The CDR3 runs to 12 residues. Germline V lookup: CDR1 SGHDT, CDR2 YYEEEE. V lost 5 bases and J 4 bases, leaving 6 bases between the germline ends. The CDR3 loop reads CASRLLTGELFF. In nucleotides, the CDR3 is TGTGCCAGCAGACTACTCACCGGGGAGCTGTTTTTT.

This clonotype was detected ten times or more. CDR3 coding DNA: TGTGCCAGCAGCTCGCGCACCGCTAGCACAGATACGCAGTATTTT. Its protein is CASSSRTASTDTQYF. This chain links TRBV7-2 with TRBJ2-3; the D is unclear. The CDR3 is 15 amino acids. Germline-derived CDR1 and CDR2 are SGHTA and FQGNSA. Deletions cut 4 bases from V and 0 bases from J, with 11 bases between. Filled out from reference TRBV7-2 and TRBJ2-3, the complete variable domain reads GAGVSQSPSNKVTEKGKDVELRCDPISGHTALYWYRQSLGQGLEFLIYFQGNSAPDKSGLPSDRFSAERTGGSVSTLTIQRTQQEDSAVYLCASSSRTASTDTQYFGPGTRLTVL.

The J gene is TRBJ2-3, the V gene TRBV7-9; the D is unclear. Germline V CDR1 and CDR2: SEHNR, FQNEAQ (reference sequence). This CDR3 spans 13 amino acids. Deletions cut 7 bases from V and 2 bases from J, with 10 bases between. The CDR3 coding sequence is TGTGCCAGCAAGGCCGCGGTCACAGATACGCAGTATTTT. It encodes CASKAAVTDTQYF.

This clonotype came up a few times. The chain joins TRBV20-1 to TRBJ2-5, with D possibly called TRBD1 or TRBD2 (5 bases each). The V end was cut by 0 bases, the J end by 0 bases, with 14 bases between. The CDR3 is 16 residues long. The germline CDR1 and CDR2 sequences are DFQATT and SNEGSKA (reference sequence). The CDR3 DNA is TGCAGTGCTAGAGATTGGAACGGGACCAACCAAGAGACCCAGTACTTC. It codes for CSARDWNGTNQETQYF.

In its sample, this clonotype was seen many times. The chain carries TRBV29-1 and TRBJ2-5; D is unclear. In germline, CDR1 is SQVTM, CDR2 ANQGSEA. Trimming took off 4 bases at V and 5 bases at J, with 14 bases between the two ends. The CDR3 loop spans 13 amino acids. The CDR3 sequence is CSVVAVLGETQYF. CDR3 bases: TGCAGCGTTGTTGCAGTCCTGGGCGAGACCCAGTACTTC.

This clonotype has a count of ten or more. The chain uses TRBV6-5 and TRBJ2-1, with 12 bases aligning to TRBD2. Germline assignment: CDR1 MNHEY and CDR2 SVGAGI. The CDR3 sequence is 16 residues long. The ends lost 5 bases at V and 8 bases at J; junction bases unmatched: 10. The CDR3 coding sequence is TGTGCCAGCAGTAACCGAACGGGACTAGCGGGCGATGAGCAGTTCTTC. This translates into CASSNRTGLAGDEQFF.

In its sample, this clonotype is medium-sized. CDR3 nucleotide sequence: TGCGCCAGCAGCCAGGCAGGGGGCGGAGGCACAGATACGCAGTATTTT. This encodes CASSQAGGGGTDTQYF. The chain combines TRBV4-3 with TRBJ2-3; 8 positions agree with TRBD1. The V gene end was trimmed by 3 bases and the J gene end by 1 base; junction bases not matched to a gene: 6. From germline, CDR1 is LGHNA and CDR2 YSLEER. The CDR3 is made up of 16 amino acids.

This clonotype was seen just once. A much bigger clone sits one base away, suggesting this may be a read error. The chain couples TRBV7-3 to TRBJ2-3; 7 nucleotides align to TRBD1. CDR1 and CDR2 (germline): SGHTA, FQGTGA. This CDR3 comprises 14 residues. The CDR3 nucleotides read TGTGCCGGCAGCTTTGGACAGGGCACAGATACGCAGTATTTT. Amino acid sequence: CAGSFGQGTDTQYF. Drawing the rest from reference TRBV7-3 and TRBJ2-3, the complete variable domain is GAGVSQTPSNKVTEKGKYVELRCDPISGHTALYWYRQSLGQGPEFLIYFQGTGAADDSGLPNDRFFAVRPEGSVSTLKIQRTERGDSAVYLCAGSFGQGTDTQYFGPGTRLTVL.

This clonotype has ten or more counts. The rearrangement joins TRBV20-1 to TRBJ1-4, with a possible D match to TRBD1 (5 bases). Trimming shortened V by 3 bases and J by 7 bases, and 12 bases separated the two germline ends. There are 13 residues in the CDR3. The germline V gene encodes CDR1 DFQATT and CDR2 SNEGSKA (reference sequence). The CDR3: CSARGVGGEKLFF. The CDR3 DNA reads as TGCAGTGCTAGGGGGGTGGGAGGTGAAAAACTGTTTTTT.

The rearrangement uses TRBV4-3 and TRBJ2-3, with TRBD2 as a possible D gene (5 bases). Germline loops: CDR1 LGHNA, CDR2 YSLEER. With 0 bases removed from V and 6 bases from J, the gap between germline ends came to 7 bases. The CDR3 covers 13 residues. CDR3 loop: CASSQDRGDTQYF. CDR3 coding DNA: TGCGCCAGCAGCCAAGACCGCGGGGATACGCAGTATTTT.

At least ten counts were recorded for this clonotype. This chain links TRBV7-8 with TRBJ2-3; 10 positions match TRBD1. Trimming took 5 bases from V and 1 from J; bases not matched to a gene: 12. CDR3 size: 18 residues. Per the germline V gene, CDR1 is SGHVS and CDR2 is FQNEAQ. Here the CDR3 reads CASSIYPWGTGGTDTQYF. CDR3 nucleotide sequence: TGTGCCAGCAGCATTTATCCCTGGGGGACAGGGGGCACAGATACGCAGTATTTT.

Ten or more counts support this clonotype. The rearrangement uses TRBV4-2 and TRBJ2-7; 9 positions match TRBD2. Germline assignment: CDR1 LGHNA and CDR2 YNFKEQ. The CDR3 consists of 17 residues. V dropped 1 base and J dropped 3; count of bases not matched to a gene: 10. CDR3 region: CASSQALSGSGSYEQYF. CDR3 coding DNA: TGTGCCAGCAGCCAAGCCCTGTCGGGTAGCGGGAGCTACGAGCAGTACTTC.

This chain joins TRBV18 and TRBJ2-7, with 9 bases fitting TRBD1. The V and J ends lost 0 bases and 4 bases, in that order; junction bases with no gene match: 16. Germline CDR1 and CDR2: KGHSH and LQKENI. CDR3 size: 19 residues. This CDR3 reads CASSPPGTGITGSFYEQYF. The CDR3 nucleotides are TGTGCCAGCTCACCACCGGGGACAGGGATCACCGGTTCATTTTACGAGCAGTACTTC.

This chain joins TRBV16 and TRBJ2-2; 7 nucleotides match TRBD1. The CDR3 runs 14 residues. Germline values: CDR1 KGHSY, CDR2 FQNENV. V lost 4 bases, J lost 3 bases, and 2 bases stayed unmatched. As DNA, the CDR3 is TGTGCCAGCAGCCGGGACAGATACACCGGGGAGCTGTTTTTT. It is translated as CASSRDRYTGELFF.

A few counts support this clonotype. This chain uses TRBV20-1 with TRBJ2-5, with D tentatively TRBD1 (6 bases). The germline CDR1 and CDR2 sequences are DFQATT and SNEGSKA (reference sequence). This CDR3 spans 11 amino acids. This chain's CDR3 is CSNRALETQYF. DNA for the CDR3: TGCAGCAACAGGGCCTTGGAGACCCAGTACTTC.

This clonotype was detected many times. The V call is TRBV7-6, the J call TRBJ2-3; the D is unclear. This CDR3 contains 16 residues. Trimming removed 1 base at V and 3 bases at J, with 14 bases between. Germline values: CDR1 SGHVS, CDR2 FNYEAQ. The CDR3 spells CASSLESRPNTDTQYF. The CDR3 DNA follows: TGTGCCAGCAGCTTAGAGTCCAGGCCCAATACAGATACGCAGTATTTT.

This clonotype is classed as medium-sized. V is TRBV12-3 or TRBV12-4 and J is TRBJ2-7; 10 bases map to TRBD1. The junction had 13 bases not matched to a gene; V was cut back by 3 bases and J by 5 bases. CDR3 length: 17 amino acids. This CDR3 is CASSFMAADRGRDEQYF. For the CDR3, the DNA is TGTGCCAGCAGTTTTATGGCCGCGGACAGGGGGAGGGACGAGCAGTACTTC.

This clonotype occurred many times. The chain joins TRBV28 to TRBJ1-5; D remains unclear. Germline V CDR1 and CDR2: MDHEN, SYDVKM. V was trimmed by 6 bases and J by 6 bases, leaving 15 bases between them. The CDR3 extends over 14 amino acids. DNA of the CDR3: TGTGCCAGCAGCCTAATCGGCTCGGGTCAGCCCCAGCATTTT. This gives the protein CASSLIGSGQPQHF.